This note documents a single T cell receptor beta chain sequence. Antigen: not known. Between the trimmed V and J ends, which lost 1 base and 3 bases, there was a span of 9 bases. The V gene's germline CDR1 is LGHNA and CDR2 YSLEER. The CDR3 extends over 14 amino acids. Alongside a J-beta primer mix, a sample-barcoded 5' primer served in a second PCR lasting roughly 6 to 12 cycles. Each sample provided no less than 2.5 million CDR3-containing paired-end reads. TCRdb analysed the 5' RACE reads with MiXCR anew, one entry per CDR3 protein. The sample holds some 930,000 distinct CDR3 sequences, under 35% seen once. The data are from a study of blood T cells in healthy people across ages. Findings of the study overall: Any conclusive comparison of naive versus antigen-experienced cells was prevented by using unsorted PBMCs. While age rose, TCR beta diversity per million T cells dropped in a roughly linear way.

The sample was also linked to a second study, of T cells of mothers and their children. That paper notes: The authors detected no persistent microchimeric T cell clones.

The chain is built from TRBV4-3 and TRBJ1-1, with D unclear. The sequence was collected from a woman aged 40 to 50 in good health. Sequencing was carried out using blood. The chain's CDR3 is CASSQVVKDTEAFF. The CDR3 nucleotides are TGCGCCAGCAGCCAAGTCGTCAAGGACACTGAAGCTTTCTTT.